Sequencing of this TCR beta chain was carried out in a study of blood T cell repertoires in COVID-19. Study in general: Spain, Italy and the United States supplied samples that represented acute and convalescent COVID-19.

The germline gives CDR1 SQVTM, CDR2 ANQGSEA. This CDR3 is 12 amino acids long. V lost 3 bases and J 12 bases, leaving 18 bases between the germline ends. Authors' processing steps: Scientists estimated how many nucleated cells there were by amplifying reference gene primers. Generated by immunoSEQ multiplex PCR, the TCRdb table keeps only in-frame clones and is missing some. That table furnishes V, J and clone size, whereas the DNA furnished D and trimming. The sample has tens of thousands of clones; 85% are singletons. The TCR comes from an elderly man with acute or convalescent COVID-19. J is TRBJ2-7 and V is TRBV29-1; D is unclear. Source material: peripheral blood. Here the CDR3 DNA reads TGCAGCGTTGATCGAGGCGACCTGGAGATGTACTTC. The encoded protein is CSVDRGDLEMYF.